This TCR beta chain was sequenced for a study of T cell responses to AZD1222 COVID-19 vaccine. Across the whole study: Analysis merged second doses at about 4 or about 12 weeks.

Sequencing was performed with immunoSEQ multiplex PCR; in TCRdb, only in-frame clones are kept and a portion is missing. The sample yields more than 150,000 clones, 80% to 90% seen once. In the case of this clone: The target antigen is unknown.

The V segment lost 4 bases and the J segment 4 bases; nucleotides outside the gene matches: 14. Germline-derived CDR1 and CDR2 are SGHTA and FQGNSA. The length of the CDR3 is 17 residues. Study-level points and caveats: Of spike-specific TCRs, nearly half reportedly target regions left unmutated in variants.

The sequencing here drew on peripheral blood, taken on day 0 of AZD1222 vaccination. The chain carries TRBV7-2 and TRBJ2-5, with 8 positions matching TRBD2. The TCR was taken from an adult in good health. In nucleotides, the CDR3 is TGTGCCAGCAGCTCCTCCGCGGCGGGGGGCGCACGAGAGACCCAGTACTTC. It yields the protein CASSSSAAGGARETQYF. Supplemented by reference TRBV7-2 and TRBJ2-5, the full variable domain reads GAGVSQSPSNKVTEKGKDVELRCDPISGHTALYWYRQSLGQGLEFLIYFQGNSAPDKSGLPSDRFSAERTGGSVSTLTIQRTQQEDSAVYLCASSSSAAGGARETQYFGPGTRLLVL.